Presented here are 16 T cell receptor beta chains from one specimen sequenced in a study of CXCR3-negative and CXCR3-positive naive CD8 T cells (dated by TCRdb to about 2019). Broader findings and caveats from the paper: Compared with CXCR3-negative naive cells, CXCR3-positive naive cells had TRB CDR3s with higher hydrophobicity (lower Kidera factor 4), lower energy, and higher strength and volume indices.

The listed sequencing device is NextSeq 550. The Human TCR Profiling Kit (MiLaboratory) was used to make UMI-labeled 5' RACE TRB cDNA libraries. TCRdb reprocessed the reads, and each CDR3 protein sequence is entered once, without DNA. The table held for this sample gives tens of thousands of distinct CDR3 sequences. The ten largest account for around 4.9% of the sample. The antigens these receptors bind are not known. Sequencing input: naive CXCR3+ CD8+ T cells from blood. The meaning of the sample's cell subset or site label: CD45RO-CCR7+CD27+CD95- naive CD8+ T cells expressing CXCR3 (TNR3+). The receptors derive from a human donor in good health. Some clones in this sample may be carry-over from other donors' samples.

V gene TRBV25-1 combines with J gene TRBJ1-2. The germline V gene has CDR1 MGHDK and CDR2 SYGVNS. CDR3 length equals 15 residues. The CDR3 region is CASSGHRPSNYGYTF.

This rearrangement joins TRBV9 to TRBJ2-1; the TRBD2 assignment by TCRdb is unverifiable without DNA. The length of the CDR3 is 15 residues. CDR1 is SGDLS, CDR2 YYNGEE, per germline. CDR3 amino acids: CASSPKGEGLNEQFF. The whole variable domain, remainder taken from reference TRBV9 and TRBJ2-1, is DSGVTQTPKHLITATGQRVTLRCSPRSGDLSVYWYQQSLDQGLQFLIQYYNGEERAKGNILERFSAQQFPDLHSELNLSSLELGDSALYFCASSPKGEGLNEQFFGPGTRLTVL.

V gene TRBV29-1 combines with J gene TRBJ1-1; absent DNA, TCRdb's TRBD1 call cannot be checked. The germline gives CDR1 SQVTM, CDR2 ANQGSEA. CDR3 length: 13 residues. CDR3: CSVEGGRGLYAFF.

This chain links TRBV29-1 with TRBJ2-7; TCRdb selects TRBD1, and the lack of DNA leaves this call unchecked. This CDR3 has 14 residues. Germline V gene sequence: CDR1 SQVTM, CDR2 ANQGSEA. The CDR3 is CSVEDLGVPYEQYF.

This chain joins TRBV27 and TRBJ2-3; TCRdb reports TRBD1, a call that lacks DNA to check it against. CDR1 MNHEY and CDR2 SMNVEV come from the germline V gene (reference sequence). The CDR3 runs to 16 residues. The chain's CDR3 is CASSSTLWASTDTQYF.

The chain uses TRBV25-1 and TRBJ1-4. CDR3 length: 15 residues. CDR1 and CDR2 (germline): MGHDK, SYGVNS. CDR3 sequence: CASSEYQDPDEKLFF.

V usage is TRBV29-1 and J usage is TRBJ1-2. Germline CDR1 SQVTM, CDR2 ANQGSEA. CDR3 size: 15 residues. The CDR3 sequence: CSVDDEGGHHYGYTF. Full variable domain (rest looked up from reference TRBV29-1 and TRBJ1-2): SAVISQKPSRDICQRGTSLTIQCQVDSQVTMMFWYRQQPGQSLTLIATANQGSEATYESGFVIDKFPISRPNLTFSTLTVSNMSPEDSSIYLCSVDDEGGHHYGYTFGSGTRLTVV.

The chain's CDR3 is CASSPSGIGANVLTF. The chain links TRBV12-3 or TRBV12-4 to TRBJ2-6; TCRdb proposes TRBD2, but this gene call is untestable without DNA. The CDR3 has 15 residues.

The chain's CDR3 is CASSSLAGAYEQYF. The chain employs TRBV6-2 or TRBV6-3 and TRBJ2-7; TCRdb names TRBD2, which stays unverified in the absence of DNA. Germline-derived CDR1 and CDR2 are MNHEY and SVGEGT. The CDR3 has 14 residues.

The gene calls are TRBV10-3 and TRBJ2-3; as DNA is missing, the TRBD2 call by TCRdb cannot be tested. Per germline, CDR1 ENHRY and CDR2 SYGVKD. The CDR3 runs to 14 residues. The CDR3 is CAIREGSSEDTQYF.

This CDR3 is CASSQGPSLNYGYTF. The chain carries TRBV4-1 and TRBJ1-2. CDR1 is MGHRA, CDR2 YSYEKL, per germline. The CDR3 runs to 15 residues.

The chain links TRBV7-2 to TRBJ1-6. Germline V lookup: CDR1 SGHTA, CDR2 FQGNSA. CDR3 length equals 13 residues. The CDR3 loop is CASSHGRDSPLHF.

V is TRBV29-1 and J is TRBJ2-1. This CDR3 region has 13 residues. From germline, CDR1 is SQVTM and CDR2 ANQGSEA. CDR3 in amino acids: CSVLGAVPNEQFF.

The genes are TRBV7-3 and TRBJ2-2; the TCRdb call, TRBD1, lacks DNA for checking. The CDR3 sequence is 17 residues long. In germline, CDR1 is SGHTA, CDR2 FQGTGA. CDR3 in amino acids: CASSLGPGQGVTGELFF.

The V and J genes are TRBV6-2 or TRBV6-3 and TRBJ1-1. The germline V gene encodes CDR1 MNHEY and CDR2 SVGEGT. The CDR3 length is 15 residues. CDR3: CASSYGLVGNTEAFF.

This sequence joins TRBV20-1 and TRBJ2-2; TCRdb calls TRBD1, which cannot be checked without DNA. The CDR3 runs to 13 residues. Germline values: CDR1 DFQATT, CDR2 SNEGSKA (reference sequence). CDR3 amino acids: CSARSTGNGELFF.